The 14 T cell receptor beta chains below all came from one sample that was sequenced in a study of T cell clones after liver transplantation. Libraries were prepared by immunoSEQ multiplex PCR; TCRdb keeps only in-frame clonotypes and omits some of them. Here the sample spans tens of thousands of clones, about two thirds being singletons. Sequences were derived from CD4+ T cells from blood, sampled at the roughly 15-month timepoint. These receptors originate from a human patient who received a liver transplant. Some T cells here may be from the graft donor.

This clone was observed a handful of times. This chain links TRBV4-3 with TRBJ2-2, with no clear D. The CDR3 extends over 17 amino acids. Trimming stripped 0 bases from V and 7 bases from J, with 18 bases between. The V gene's germline CDR1 is LGHNA and CDR2 YSLEER. This chain's CDR3 is CASSQDVRRLAHGELFF. The CDR3 DNA follows: TGCGCCAGCAGCCAAGATGTAAGGCGCCTGGCCCACGGGGAGCTGTTTTTT.

This sequence joins TRBV6-1 and TRBJ1-2; D call uncertain. The CDR3 has 13 residues. CDR1 is MNHNS and CDR2 is SASEGT in the germline V gene. The V end was cut by 6 bases, the J end by 2 bases, with 10 bases between. DNA for the CDR3: TGTGCCAGCAGACGCGACCGAAACTATGGCTACACCTTC. Encoded protein: CASRRDRNYGYTF.

The chain is built from TRBV27 and TRBJ2-1, with D unclear. This CDR3 has 16 residues. The ends were cut back, 7 bases at V and 2 bases at J, with 18 bases in the middle. Germline values: CDR1 MNHEY, CDR2 SMNVEV (reference sequence). As DNA, the CDR3 is TGTGCCAGCATGATCAGTGAATCCCTACCCTACAATGAGCAGTTCTTC. Translating gives CASMISESLPYNEQFF.

This clone appeared a single time. This chain joins TRBV4-2 and TRBJ2-1, with 11 bases fitting TRBD2. The V gene's germline CDR1 is LGHNA and CDR2 YNFKEQ. The V segment lost 0 bases and the J segment 4 bases; nucleotides outside the gene matches: 5. The CDR3 sequence is 17 residues long. The CDR3 DNA is TGTGCCAGCAGCCAAGAACCACTAGCGGGGGAATACAATGAGCAGTTCTTC. Encoded protein: CASSQEPLAGEYNEQFF.

The chain employs TRBV7-9 and TRBJ2-2; no reliable D call. The V gene's germline CDR1 is SEHNR and CDR2 FQNEAQ (reference sequence). V was cut by 5 bases and J by 6 bases, with 7 bases left in between. The CDR3 has 12 amino acids. Written as DNA, the CDR3 is TGTGCCAGCAGCCCACAGTCCGGGGAGCTGTTTTTT. It is translated as CASSPQSGELFF.

V and J are TRBV7-2 and TRBJ1-1; D ambiguous. The CDR3 covers 16 residues. CDR1 and CDR2 from the germline V gene are SGHTA and FQGNSA. V was pared by 0 bases and J by 3 bases, with 14 bases between. For the CDR3, the DNA is TGTGCCAGCAGCTTAGCAGGTACCCGGGGTTACACTGAAGCTTTCTTT. Protein: CASSLAGTRGYTEAFF.

V usage is TRBV30 and J usage is TRBJ1-3, with a possible D match to TRBD1 (6 bases). Per germline, CDR1 GTSNPN and CDR2 SVGIG (reference sequence). The CDR3 consists of 12 residues. Trimming stripped 0 bases from V and 8 bases from J, with 8 bases between. CDR3 coding DNA: TGTGCCTGGAGTGTACAGGGATACACCATATATTTT. It is translated as CAWSVQGYTIYF.

The chain uses TRBV14 and TRBJ2-1; 10 positions agree with TRBD1. There are 11 residues in the CDR3. Per germline, CDR1 SGHDN and CDR2 FVKESK. Trimming at V came to 5 bases and at J to 16 bases, leaving 5 bases not matched to a gene. The CDR3 is CASSWGQGFFF. CDR3 DNA sequence: TGTGCCAGCAGCTGGGGACAGGGGTTTTTCTTC.

Points on this clone: A junction end diverges from the germline sequence, so it may reflect a read error. The rearrangement links TRBV14 to TRBJ2-7; 10 bases are a match to TRBD1. CDR3 length: 14 residues. CDR1 is SGHDN and CDR2 is FVKESK in the germline V gene. This chain's CDR3 is CASSWGQGSSEQYF. The CDR3 DNA reads TGTGCCAGCAGCTGGGGACAGGGGTCCTCCGAGCAGTACTTC.

The chain joins TRBV25-1 to TRBJ2-2; D gene uncertain. V lost 4 bases to trimming and J lost 4 bases, with 19 bases between them. Germline CDR1 and CDR2: MGHDK and SYGVNS. The CDR3 totals 17 residues. The DNA for the CDR3 is TGTGCCAGCAGTGCGGGTGGTATTAAGCCGGGCACCGGGGAGCTGTTTTTT. It translates to CASSAGGIKPGTGELFF.

This clone came up a few times. J is TRBJ1-2 and V is TRBV28, with 7 bases that match TRBD1. CDR1 and CDR2 (germline): MDHEN, SYDVKM. The CDR3 loop spans 14 amino acids. The V gene end was trimmed by 7 bases and the J gene end by 8 bases; junction bases not matched to a gene: 13. CDR3 nucleotide sequence: TGTGCCAGCAACCTAGGGACAGTAGGGCGCGGCTACACCTTC. Its protein is CASNLGTVGRGYTF.

The J gene is TRBJ1-2, the V gene TRBV27, with 7 bases aligning to TRBD1. The CDR3 is made up of 12 amino acids. Trimming took 6 bases from V and 8 from J; bases not matched to a gene: 6. The germline gives CDR1 MNHEY, CDR2 SMNVEV (reference sequence). CDR3 DNA: TGTGCCAGCAGGCAGGGGGAGGGGGGCTACACCTTC. Translated, it gives CASRQGEGGYTF.

This clone has just one count. The V call is TRBV5-6, the J call TRBJ1-4; D ambiguous. Germline loops: CDR1 SGHDT, CDR2 YYEEEE. V gave up 2 bases and J gave up 7 bases, with 12 bases separating them. The CDR3 extends over 14 amino acids. The CDR3 protein is CASSFAGFFEKLFF. The CDR3 coding sequence is TGTGCCAGCAGCTTCGCGGGGTTTTTTGAAAAACTGTTTTTT.

This sequence joins TRBV28 and TRBJ1-5; a possible D gene is TRBD1 (6 bases). V was pared by 7 bases and J by 6 bases, with 22 bases between. This CDR3 is built from 16 residues. Germline-derived CDR1 and CDR2 are MDHEN and SYDVKM. The CDR3 DNA reads TGTGCCAGCAATCCTCTCCGGGGGGCGAGACTTCAGCCCCAGCATTTT. Its protein is CASNPLRGARLQPQHF. Complete variable domain (other parts from reference TRBV28 and TRBJ1-5): DVKVTQSSRYLVKRTGEKVFLECVQDMDHENMFWYRQDPGLGLRLIYFSYDVKMKEKGDIPEGYSVSREKKERFSLILESASTNQTSMYLCASNPLRGARLQPQHFGDGTRLSIL.